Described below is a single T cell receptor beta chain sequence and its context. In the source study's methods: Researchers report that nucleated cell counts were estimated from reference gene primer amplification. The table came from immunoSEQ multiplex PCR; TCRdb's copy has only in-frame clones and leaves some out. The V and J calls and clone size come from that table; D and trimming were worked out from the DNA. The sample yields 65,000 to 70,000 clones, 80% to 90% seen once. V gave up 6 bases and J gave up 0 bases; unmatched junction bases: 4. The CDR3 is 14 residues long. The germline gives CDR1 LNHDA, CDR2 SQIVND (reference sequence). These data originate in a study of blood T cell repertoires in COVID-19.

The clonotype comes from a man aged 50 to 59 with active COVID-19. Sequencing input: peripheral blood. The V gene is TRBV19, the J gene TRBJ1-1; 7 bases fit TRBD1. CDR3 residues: CASSPTGLNTEAFF. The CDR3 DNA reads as TGTGCCAGTAGCCCGACAGGGTTGAACACTGAAGCTTTCTTT. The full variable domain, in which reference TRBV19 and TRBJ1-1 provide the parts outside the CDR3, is DGGITQSPKYLFRKEGQNVTLSCEQNLNHDAMYWYRQDPGQGLRLIYYSQIVNDFQKGDIAEGYSVSREKKESFPLTVTSAQKNPTAFYLCASSPTGLNTEAFFGQGTRLTVV.